The clone carrying this T cell receptor (beta chain) was recorded only once. Its antigen is undetermined. The data were obtained in a study of blood T cells in healthy people across ages. Study observations and caveats: Using unsorted PBMCs precluded a conclusive naive versus antigen-experienced comparison. Those diversity estimates obtained from one million T cells were thought to be underestimates.

Germline CDR1 SGHVS, CDR2 FNYEAQ. Between the trimmed V and J ends, which lost 1 base and 0 bases, there was a span of 10 bases. The CDR3 covers 16 residues. The draw of peripheral blood yielded about 9.4 milliliters from each donor. Every sample gave at least 5 micrograms of total RNA when it was extracted. Alongside a J-beta primer mix, a sample-barcoded 5' primer served in a second PCR lasting about 7 to 12 cycles. MiXCR was run by TCRdb on the 5' RACE reads, yielding one entry per CDR3 protein. The sample lists hundreds of thousands of distinct CDR3 sequences; 40% to 45% were seen once. The source material was blood. This TCR derives from a man aged 80 or over in good health. This rearrangement joins TRBV7-6 to TRBJ1-3; D gene unclear. The CDR3 DNA reads TGTGCCAGCAGCTTAGGGCAGGAGATCTCTGGAAACACCATATATTTT. It translates to CASSLGQEISGNTIYF.